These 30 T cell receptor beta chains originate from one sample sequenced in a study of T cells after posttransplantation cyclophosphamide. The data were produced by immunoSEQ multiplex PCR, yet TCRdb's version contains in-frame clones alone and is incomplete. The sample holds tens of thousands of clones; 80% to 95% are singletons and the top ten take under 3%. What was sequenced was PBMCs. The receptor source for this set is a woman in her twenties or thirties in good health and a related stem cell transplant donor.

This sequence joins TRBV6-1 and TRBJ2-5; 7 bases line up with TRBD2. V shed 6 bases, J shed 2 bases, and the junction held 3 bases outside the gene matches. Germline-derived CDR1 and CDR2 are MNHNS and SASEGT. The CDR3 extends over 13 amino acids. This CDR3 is CASSRLAQETQYF. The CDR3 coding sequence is TGTGCCAGCAGCAGACTAGCTCAAGAGACCCAGTACTTC.

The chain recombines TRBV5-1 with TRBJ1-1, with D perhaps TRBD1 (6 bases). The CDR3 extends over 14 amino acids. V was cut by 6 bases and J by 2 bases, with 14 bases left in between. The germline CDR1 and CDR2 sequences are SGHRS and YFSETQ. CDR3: CASTTTGTNTEAFF. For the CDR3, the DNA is TGCGCCAGCACCACGACAGGAACTAACACTGAAGCTTTCTTT.

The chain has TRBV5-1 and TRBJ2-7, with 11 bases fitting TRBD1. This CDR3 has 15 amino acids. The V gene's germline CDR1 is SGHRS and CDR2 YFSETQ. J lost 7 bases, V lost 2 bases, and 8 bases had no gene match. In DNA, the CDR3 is TGCGCCAGCAGCTTCGGGACAGGGGGGGCGGGAGAGCAGTACTTC. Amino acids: CASSFGTGGAGEQYF. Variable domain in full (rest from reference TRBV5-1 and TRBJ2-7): KAGVTQTPRYLIKTRGQQVTLSCSPISGHRSVSWYQQTPGQGLQFLFEYFSETQRNKGNFPGRFSGRQFSNSRSEMNVSTLELGDSALYLCASSFGTGGAGEQYFGPGTRLTVT.

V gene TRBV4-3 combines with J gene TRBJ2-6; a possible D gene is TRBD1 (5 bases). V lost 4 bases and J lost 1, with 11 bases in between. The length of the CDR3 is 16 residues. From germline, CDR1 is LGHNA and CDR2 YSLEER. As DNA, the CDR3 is TGCGCCAGCAGCCCGGAACCAGGGTCTGGGGCCAACGTCCTGACTTTC. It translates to CASSPEPGSGANVLTF.

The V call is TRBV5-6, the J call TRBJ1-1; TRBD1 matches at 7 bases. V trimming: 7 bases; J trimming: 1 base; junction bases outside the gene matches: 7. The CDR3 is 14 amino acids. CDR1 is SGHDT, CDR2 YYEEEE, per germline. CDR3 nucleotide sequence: TGTGCCAGCGATCCGGGACAGAGGAACACTGAAGCTTTCTTT. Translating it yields CASDPGQRNTEAFF.

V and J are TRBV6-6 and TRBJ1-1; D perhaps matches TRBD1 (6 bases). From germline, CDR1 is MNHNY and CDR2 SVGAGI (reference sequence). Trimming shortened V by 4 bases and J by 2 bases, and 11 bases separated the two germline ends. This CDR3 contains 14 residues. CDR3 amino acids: CASSSDRINTEAFF. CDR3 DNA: TGTGCCAGCAGTTCAGACAGGATAAACACTGAAGCTTTCTTT.

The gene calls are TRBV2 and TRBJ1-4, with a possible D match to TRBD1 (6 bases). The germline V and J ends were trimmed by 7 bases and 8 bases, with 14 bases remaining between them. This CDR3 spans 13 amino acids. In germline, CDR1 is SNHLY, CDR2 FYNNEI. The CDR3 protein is CASKGGGAEKLFF. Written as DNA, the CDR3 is TGTGCCAGCAAGGGGGGGGGCGCGGAAAAACTGTTTTTT. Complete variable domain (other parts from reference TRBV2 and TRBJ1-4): EPEVTQTPSHQVTQMGQEVILRCVPISNHLYFYWYRQILGQKVEFLVSFYNNEISEKSEIFDDQFSVERPDGSNFTLKIRSTKLEDSAMYFCASKGGGAEKLFFGSGTQLSVL.

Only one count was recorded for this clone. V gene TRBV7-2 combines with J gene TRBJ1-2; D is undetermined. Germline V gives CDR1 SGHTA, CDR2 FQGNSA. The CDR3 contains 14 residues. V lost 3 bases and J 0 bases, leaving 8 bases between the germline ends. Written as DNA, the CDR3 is TGTGCCAGCAGCTTTAGGGCGTCTAACTATGGCTACACCTTC. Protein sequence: CASSFRASNYGYTF.

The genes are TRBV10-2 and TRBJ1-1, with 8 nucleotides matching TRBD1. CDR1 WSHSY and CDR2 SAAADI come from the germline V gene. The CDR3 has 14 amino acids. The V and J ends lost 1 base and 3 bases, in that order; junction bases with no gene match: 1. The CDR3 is CASSEYRGDTEAFF. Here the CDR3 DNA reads TGCGCCAGCAGTGAGTACAGGGGGGACACTGAAGCTTTCTTT.

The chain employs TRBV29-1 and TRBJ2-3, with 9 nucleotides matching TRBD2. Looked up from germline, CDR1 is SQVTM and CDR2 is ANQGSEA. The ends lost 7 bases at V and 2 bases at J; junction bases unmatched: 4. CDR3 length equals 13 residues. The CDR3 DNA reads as TGCAGCGCGGGCGGGGGGGCCACAGATACGCAGTATTTT. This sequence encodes CSAGGGATDTQYF.

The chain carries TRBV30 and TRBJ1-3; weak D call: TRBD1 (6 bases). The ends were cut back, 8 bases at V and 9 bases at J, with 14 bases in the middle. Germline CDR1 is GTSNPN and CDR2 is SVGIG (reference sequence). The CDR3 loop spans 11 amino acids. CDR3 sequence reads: CARGAGGTIYF. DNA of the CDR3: TGTGCCCGGGGGGCAGGCGGCACCATATATTTT.

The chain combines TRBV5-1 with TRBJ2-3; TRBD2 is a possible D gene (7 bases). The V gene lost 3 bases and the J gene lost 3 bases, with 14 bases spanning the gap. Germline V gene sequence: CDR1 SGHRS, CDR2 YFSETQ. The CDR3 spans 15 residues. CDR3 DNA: TGCGCCAGCAGCTCTCAGGAGGGGGGGACAGATACGCAGTATTTT. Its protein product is CASSSQEGGTDTQYF.

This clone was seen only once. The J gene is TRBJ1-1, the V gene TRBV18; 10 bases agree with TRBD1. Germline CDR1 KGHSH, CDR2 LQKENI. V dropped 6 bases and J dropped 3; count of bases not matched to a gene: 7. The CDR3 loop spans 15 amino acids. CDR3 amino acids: CASSIGTGEYTEAFF. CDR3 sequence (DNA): TGTGCCAGCTCGATAGGGACAGGGGAATACACTGAAGCTTTCTTT.

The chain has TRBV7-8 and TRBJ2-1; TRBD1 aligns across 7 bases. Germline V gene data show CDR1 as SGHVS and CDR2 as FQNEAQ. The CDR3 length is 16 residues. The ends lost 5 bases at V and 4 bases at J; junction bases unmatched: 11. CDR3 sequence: CASSTWTGGVYNEQFF. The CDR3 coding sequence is TGTGCCAGCAGCACATGGACAGGTGGGGTTTACAATGAGCAGTTCTTC.

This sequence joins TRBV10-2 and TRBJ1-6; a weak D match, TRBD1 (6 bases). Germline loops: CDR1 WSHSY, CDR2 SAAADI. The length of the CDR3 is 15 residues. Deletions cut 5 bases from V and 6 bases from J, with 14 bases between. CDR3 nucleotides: TGCGCCAGCAGTTGGGGGGCTGATAGTAATTCACCCCTCCACTTT. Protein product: CASSWGADSNSPLHF.

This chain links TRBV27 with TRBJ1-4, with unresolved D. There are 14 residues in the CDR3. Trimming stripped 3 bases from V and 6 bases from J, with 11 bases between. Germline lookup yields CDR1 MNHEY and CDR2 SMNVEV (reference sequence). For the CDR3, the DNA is TGTGCCAGCAGTTTGGACCGGGGTGATGAAAAACTGTTTTTT. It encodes CASSLDRGDEKLFF.

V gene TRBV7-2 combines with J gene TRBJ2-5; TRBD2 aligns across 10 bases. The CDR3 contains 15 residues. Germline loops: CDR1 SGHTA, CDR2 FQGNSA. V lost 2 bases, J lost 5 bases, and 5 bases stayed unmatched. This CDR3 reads CASSLQRGGLETQYF. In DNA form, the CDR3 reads TGTGCCAGCAGCTTACAGCGGGGGGGCTTGGAGACCCAGTACTTC.

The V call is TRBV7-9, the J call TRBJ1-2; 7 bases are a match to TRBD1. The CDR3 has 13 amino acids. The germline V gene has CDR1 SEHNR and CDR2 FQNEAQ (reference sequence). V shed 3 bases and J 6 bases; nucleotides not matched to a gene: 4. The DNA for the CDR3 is TGTGCCAGCAGCTTGGACAGGAGTGATGGCTACACCTTC. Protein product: CASSLDRSDGYTF.

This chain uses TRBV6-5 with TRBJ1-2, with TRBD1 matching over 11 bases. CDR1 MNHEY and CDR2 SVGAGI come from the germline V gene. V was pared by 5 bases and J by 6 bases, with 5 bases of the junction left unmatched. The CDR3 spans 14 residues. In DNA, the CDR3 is TGTGCCAGCAGTGACCCGGACAGGGGGCATGGCTACACCTTC. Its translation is CASSDPDRGHGYTF.

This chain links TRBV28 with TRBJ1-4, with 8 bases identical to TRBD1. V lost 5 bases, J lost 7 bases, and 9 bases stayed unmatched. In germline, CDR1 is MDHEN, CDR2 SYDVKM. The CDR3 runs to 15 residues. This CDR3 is CASSPNGQGGEKLFF. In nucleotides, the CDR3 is TGTGCCAGCAGTCCCAACGGACAGGGTGGTGAAAAACTGTTTTTT.

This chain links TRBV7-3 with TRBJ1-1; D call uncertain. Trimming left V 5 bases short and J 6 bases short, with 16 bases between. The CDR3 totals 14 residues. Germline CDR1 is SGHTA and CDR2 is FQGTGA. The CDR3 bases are TGTGCCAGCAGCGCCAATCTTGGGAGCCCTGAAGCTTTCTTT. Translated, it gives CASSANLGSPEAFF.

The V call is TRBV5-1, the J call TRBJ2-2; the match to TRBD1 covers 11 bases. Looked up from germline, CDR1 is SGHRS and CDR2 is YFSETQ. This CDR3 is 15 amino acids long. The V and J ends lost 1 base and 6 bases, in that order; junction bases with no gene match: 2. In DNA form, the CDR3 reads TGCGCCAGCAGCTTGAGGGGACAGGGGGCCGGGGAGCTGTTTTTT. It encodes CASSLRGQGAGELFF.

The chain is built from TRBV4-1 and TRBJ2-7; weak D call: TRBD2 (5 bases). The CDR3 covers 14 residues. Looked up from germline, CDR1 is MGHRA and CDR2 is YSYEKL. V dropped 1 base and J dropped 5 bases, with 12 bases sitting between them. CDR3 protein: CASSQAPAGDEQYF. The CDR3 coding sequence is TGCGCCAGCAGCCAAGCCCCGGCCGGGGACGAGCAGTACTTC.

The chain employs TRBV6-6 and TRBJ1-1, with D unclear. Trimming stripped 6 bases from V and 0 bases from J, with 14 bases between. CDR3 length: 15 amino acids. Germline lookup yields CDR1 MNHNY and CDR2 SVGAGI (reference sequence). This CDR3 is CASRKKDGVNTEAFF. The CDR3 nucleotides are TGTGCCAGCAGGAAAAAGGACGGAGTGAACACTGAAGCTTTCTTT.

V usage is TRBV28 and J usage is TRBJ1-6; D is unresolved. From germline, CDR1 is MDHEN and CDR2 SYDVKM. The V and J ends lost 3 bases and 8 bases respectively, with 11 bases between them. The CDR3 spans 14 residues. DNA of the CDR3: TGTGCCAGCAGTTTTCGAGGAAATGATTCACCCCTCCACTTT. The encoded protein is CASSFRGNDSPLHF.

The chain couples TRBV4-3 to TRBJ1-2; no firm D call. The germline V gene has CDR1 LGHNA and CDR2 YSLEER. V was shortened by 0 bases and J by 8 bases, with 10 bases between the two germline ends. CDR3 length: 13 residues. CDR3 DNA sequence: TGCGCCAGCAGCCAAGAGAGGAGATACGGCTACACCTTC. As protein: CASSQERRYGYTF.

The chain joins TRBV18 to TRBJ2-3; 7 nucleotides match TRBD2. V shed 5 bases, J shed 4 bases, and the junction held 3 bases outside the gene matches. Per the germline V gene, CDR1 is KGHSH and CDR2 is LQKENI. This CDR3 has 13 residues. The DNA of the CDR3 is TGTGCCAGCTCAATGAGCGGGGCAGATACGCAGTATTTT. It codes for CASSMSGADTQYF.

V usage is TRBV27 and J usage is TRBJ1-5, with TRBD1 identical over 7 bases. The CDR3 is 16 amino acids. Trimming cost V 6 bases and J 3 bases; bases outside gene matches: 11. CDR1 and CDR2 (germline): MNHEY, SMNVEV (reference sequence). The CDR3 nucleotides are TGTGCCAGCAGATCCTCAGGGGGTGGAGACAATCAGCCCCAGCATTTT. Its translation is CASRSSGGGDNQPQHF.

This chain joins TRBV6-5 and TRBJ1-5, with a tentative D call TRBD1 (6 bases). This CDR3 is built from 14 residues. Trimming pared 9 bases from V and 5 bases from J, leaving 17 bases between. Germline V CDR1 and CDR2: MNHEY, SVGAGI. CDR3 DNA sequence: TGTGCCAGTTCAAGGGGGGCGCGAGATCAGCCCCAGCATTTT. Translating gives CASSRGARDQPQHF.

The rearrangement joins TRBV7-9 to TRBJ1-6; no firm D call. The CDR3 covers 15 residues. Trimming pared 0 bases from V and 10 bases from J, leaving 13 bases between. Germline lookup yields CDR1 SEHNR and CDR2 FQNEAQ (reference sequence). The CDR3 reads CASSLALGPDSPLHF. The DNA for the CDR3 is TGTGCCAGCAGCTTAGCCCTTGGACCCGACTCACCCCTCCACTTT. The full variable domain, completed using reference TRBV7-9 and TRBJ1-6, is DTGVSQNPRHKITKRGQNVTFRCDPISEHNRLYWYRQTLGQGPEFLTYFQNEAQLEKSRLLSDRFSAERPKGSFSTLEIQRTEQGDSAMYLCASSLALGPDSPLHFGNGTRLTVT.